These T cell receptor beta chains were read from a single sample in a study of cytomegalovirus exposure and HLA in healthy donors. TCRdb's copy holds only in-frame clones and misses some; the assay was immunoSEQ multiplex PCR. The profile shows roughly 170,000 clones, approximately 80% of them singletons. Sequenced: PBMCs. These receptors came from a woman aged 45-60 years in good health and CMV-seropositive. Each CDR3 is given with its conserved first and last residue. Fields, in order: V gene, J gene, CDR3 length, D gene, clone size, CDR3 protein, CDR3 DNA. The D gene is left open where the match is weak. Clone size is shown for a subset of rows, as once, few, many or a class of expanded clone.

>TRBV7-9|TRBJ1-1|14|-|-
CASIPGTPNTEAFF
TGTGCCAGCATCCCCGGGACACCGAACACTGAAGCTTTCTTT
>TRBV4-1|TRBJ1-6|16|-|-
CASSLNRSSYNSPLHF
TGCGCCAGCAGCCTAAACAGGAGCTCCTATAATTCACCCCTCCACTTT
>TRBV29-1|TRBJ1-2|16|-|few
CSVETPAGPLSRGYTF
TGCAGCGTTGAAACGCCGGCGGGACCCCTATCTAGAGGCTACACCTTC
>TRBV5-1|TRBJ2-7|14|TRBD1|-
CASRSGTGNYEQYF
TGCGCCAGCAGGTCCGGGACAGGGAACTACGAGCAGTACTTC
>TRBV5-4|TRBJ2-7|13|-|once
CASSLAAAYEQYF
TGTGCCAGCAGCTTGGCCGCGGCCTACGAGCAGTACTTC
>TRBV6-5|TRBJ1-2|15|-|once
CASSYFPNTAYGYTF
TGTGCCAGCAGTTACTTCCCCAACACAGCCTATGGCTACACCTTC
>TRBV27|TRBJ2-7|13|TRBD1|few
CASGGQGRYEQYF
TGTGCCAGCGGCGGACAGGGGAGGTACGAGCAGTACTTC
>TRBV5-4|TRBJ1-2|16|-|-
CASSLALQGGIGGYTF
TGTGCCAGCAGCTTGGCCCTCCAGGGCGGGATTGGGGGCTACACCTTC
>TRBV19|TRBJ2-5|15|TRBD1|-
CASNRGTGGRETQYF
TGTGCCAGTAACAGGGGGACAGGGGGACGAGAGACCCAGTACTTC
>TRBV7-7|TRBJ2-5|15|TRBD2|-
CASSLGGTFQETQYF
TGTGCTAGCAGCCTCGGGGGGACCTTCCAAGAGACCCAGTACTTC
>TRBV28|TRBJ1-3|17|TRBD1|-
CASRWTGAGGEGNTIYF
TGTGCCAGCAGATGGACAGGGGCCGGGGGCGAGGGAAACACCATATATTTT
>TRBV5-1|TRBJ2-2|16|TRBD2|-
CASRARTSRGTGELFF
TGCGCCAGCCGGGCCAGGACTAGCCGGGGGACCGGGGAGCTGTTTTTT
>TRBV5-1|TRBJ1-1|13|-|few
CASSYTENTEAFF
TGCGCCAGCAGCTACACAGAGAACACTGAAGCTTTCTTT
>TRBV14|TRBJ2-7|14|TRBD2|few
CASSQTRGIYEQYF
TGTGCCAGCAGCCAAACGCGGGGGATCTACGAGCAGTACTTC
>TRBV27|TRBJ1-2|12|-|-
CATHLQGDGYTF
TGTGCCACCCATTTACAGGGAGACGGCTACACCTTC
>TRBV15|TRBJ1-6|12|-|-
CATSRVSSPLHF
TGTGCCACCAGCAGAGTCAGTTCACCCCTCCACTTT
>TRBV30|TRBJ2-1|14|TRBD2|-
CACGGRGGYNEQFF
TGTGCCTGCGGGGGACGGGGGGGGTACAATGAGCAGTTCTTC
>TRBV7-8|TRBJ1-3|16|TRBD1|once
CASSRDRTYSGNTIYF
TGTGCCAGCAGCCGGGACAGGACCTACTCTGGAAACACCATATATTTT
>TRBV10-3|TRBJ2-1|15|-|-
CAISEQRGTYNEQFF
TGTGCCATCAGTGAGCAAAGGGGGACCTACAATGAGCAGTTCTTC
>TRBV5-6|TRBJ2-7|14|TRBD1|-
CASSTPGQTYEQYF
TGTGCCAGCAGCACGCCGGGACAGACCTACGAGCAGTACTTC
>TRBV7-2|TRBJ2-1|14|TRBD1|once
CASSFDRVGNEQFF
TGTGCCAGCAGCTTCGACAGGGTAGGCAATGAGCAGTTCTTC
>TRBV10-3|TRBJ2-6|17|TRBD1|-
CAISGNPRGTGANVLTF
TGTGCCATCAGTGGGAACCCCAGGGGGACTGGGGCCAACGTCCTGACTTTC